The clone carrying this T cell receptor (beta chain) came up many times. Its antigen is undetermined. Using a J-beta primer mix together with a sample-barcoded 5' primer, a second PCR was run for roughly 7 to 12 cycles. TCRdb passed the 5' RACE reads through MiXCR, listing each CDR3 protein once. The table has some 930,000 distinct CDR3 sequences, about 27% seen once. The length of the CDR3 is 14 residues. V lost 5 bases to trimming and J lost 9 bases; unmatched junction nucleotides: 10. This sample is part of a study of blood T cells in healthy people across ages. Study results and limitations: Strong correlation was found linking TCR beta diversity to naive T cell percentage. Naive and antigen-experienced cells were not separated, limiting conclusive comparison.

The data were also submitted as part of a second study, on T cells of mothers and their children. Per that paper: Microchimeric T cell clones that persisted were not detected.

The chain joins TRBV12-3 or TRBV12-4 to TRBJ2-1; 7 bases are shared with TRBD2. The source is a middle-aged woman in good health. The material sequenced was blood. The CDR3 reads CASSPGLDQSEQFF. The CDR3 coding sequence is TGTGCCAGCAGTCCTGGACTAGACCAATCTGAGCAGTTCTTC.